This T cell receptor beta chain was sequenced for a study of CD8 T cells in ankylosing spondylitis. This clonotype was seen at least ten times. TCRdb analysed the 5' RACE reads with MiXCR anew, one entry per CDR3 protein. The data contain hundreds of thousands of distinct CDR3 sequences, roughly 24% of them singletons. The CDR3 length is 11 residues. Germline loops: CDR1 MNHEY, CDR2 SVGEGT. Deletions cut 9 bases from V and 3 bases from J, with 8 bases between. The receptor comes from a male donor with ankylosing spondylitis or in good health (not recorded which). The rearrangement joins TRBV6-2 or TRBV6-3 to TRBJ1-1; D call uncertain. The specimen was blood, either unsorted or a sorted T cell fraction (not recorded which). DNA for the CDR3: TGTGCCAGTTCGTATCACACTGAAGCTTTCTTT. As protein: CASSYHTEAFF.